This T cell receptor (beta chain) was profiled in a study of T-cell memory formation after mild COVID-19. A word on this clonotype: The antigen is not known.

Findings of the study overall: Memory cells collected pre-infection included some clones that later responded, suggesting cross-reactive memory joined.

Each CDR3 protein gets one entry after TCRdb re-called the 5' RACE reads with MiXCR. This table holds about 430,000 distinct CDR3 sequences, 20% to 25% found once. Germline-derived CDR1 and CDR2 are MNHEY and SMNVEV (reference sequence). Trimming took off 7 bases at V and 2 bases at J, with 15 bases between the two ends. The CDR3 consists of 15 residues. V and J are TRBV27 and TRBJ1-5, with D maybe TRBD1 (6 bases). The sequence was collected from an adult woman who had mild COVID-19 (a few samples of this study predate the infection). Cell type and time point are not known. The sample consisted of PBMCs or a T cell subset sorted from them (not recorded which). DNA for the CDR3: TGTGCCAGCACCATAAAGGGGGACGGCAATCAGCCCCAGCATTTT. This codes for CASTIKGDGNQPQHF.